This entry concerns a single T cell receptor beta chain. Its antigen is unidentified. A much larger clone differs by one base, so this may be a read error. The data originate from a study of read filtering for tumor transcriptome and immune sequencing. As for the study in general: R-ISS stage counts were eight or nine for I, about 15 for II, 6 or 7 for III.

Molecular barcoded adaptors covering alpha/delta and beta/gamma chains were used on around 400 ng RNA. Each CDR3 protein gets one entry after TCRdb re-called the reads with MiXCR. Seen here are 130,000 or so distinct CDR3 sequences, over 10% observed once, and the top ten hold around 8.2%. The CDR3 consists of 13 residues. The study, taken as a whole, reports: The CD138-negative fraction was mixed bone marrow immune cells, not pure T cells.

This chain uses TRBV12-3 or TRBV12-4 with TRBJ2-2, with D perhaps TRBD2 (6 bases). The TCR originated in a donor at least 40 years old with multiple myeloma. The sample taken for sequencing was a population of CD138-negative cells sorted from bone marrow. CDR3 DNA: TGTGGCAGCAGTTTTGGCGGGGCCGGGGAGCTGTTTTTT. Protein: CGSSFGGAGELFF.